The 14 T cell receptor beta chains listed next were all sequenced from one sample in a study of immune evolution from preneoplasia to lung adenocarcinoma. Profiled with immunoSEQ multiplex PCR; TCRdb holds only in-frame clones, not every one. The sample shows approximately 4,300 clones, about four fifths of them seen only once. Sequencing used FFPE normal lung tissue adjacent to the tumor. The receptors originated from a person between 45 and 75 years old with lung adenocarcinoma.

A few counts support this clone. The V call is TRBV6-6, the J call TRBJ2-7, with D maybe TRBD2 (5 bases). V gave up 2 bases and J gave up 3 bases, with 5 bases separating them. CDR3 size: 12 residues. Germline loops: CDR1 MNHNY, CDR2 SVGAGI (reference sequence). The CDR3 loop is CASSYRGYEQYF. The CDR3 nucleotides are TGTGCCAGCAGTTACCGGGGCTACGAGCAGTACTTC.

This sequence joins TRBV4-2 and TRBJ1-4; no clear D gene. Germline CDR1 and CDR2: LGHNA and YNFKEQ. The CDR3 has 14 residues. Between the trimmed V and J ends, which lost 2 bases and 1 base, there was a span of 5 bases. CDR3 amino acids: CASSQSITNEKLFF. CDR3 nucleotides: TGTGCCAGCAGCCAAAGTATAACTAATGAAAAACTGTTTTTT.

This chain links TRBV4-2 with TRBJ1-1, with a weak D call TRBD1 (6 bases). CDR1 is LGHNA, CDR2 YNFKEQ, per germline. V was clipped by 2 bases and J by 0 bases, with 13 bases between them. The CDR3 loop spans 16 amino acids. DNA of the CDR3: TGTGCCAGCAGCCAACCAGGGGATCTTATGAACACTGAAGCTTTCTTT. Translated: CASSQPGDLMNTEAFF.

V gene TRBV4-3 combines with J gene TRBJ1-3; TRBD1 aligns across 7 bases. This CDR3 is built from 17 residues. CDR1 and CDR2 (germline): LGHNA, YSLEER. Trimming removed 0 bases from V and 0 bases from J; junction bases left unmatched: 5. The CDR3 DNA sequence: TGCGCCAGCAGCCAAGATGTAGGGGGCGCCTCTGGAAACACCATATATTTT. Translated, it gives CASSQDVGGASGNTIYF.

The rearrangement joins TRBV5-1 to TRBJ2-5, with D perhaps assigned TRBD1 or TRBD2 (5 bases each). Trimming cost V 9 bases and J 4 bases, with 16 bases left between them. The germline CDR1 and CDR2 sequences are SGHRS and YFSETQ. The CDR3 is 13 amino acids. The CDR3 DNA reads TGCGCCACCGCCCAGGGAGTGGGAGAGACCCAGTACTTC. Amino acid sequence: CATAQGVGETQYF.

This sequence joins TRBV9 and TRBJ2-3, with 7 bases identical to TRBD2. Trimming at V came to 4 bases and at J to 2 bases, leaving 7 bases not matched to a gene. This CDR3 is 15 amino acids long. Germline loops: CDR1 SGDLS, CDR2 YYNGEE. CDR3 loop: CASSSGLLITDTQYF. CDR3 sequence (DNA): TGTGCCAGCAGCTCGGGACTATTAATCACAGATACGCAGTATTTT.

This chain links TRBV6-5 with TRBJ2-1; weak D call: TRBD2 (6 bases). Deletions cut 0 bases from V and 5 bases from J, with 11 bases between. The CDR3 covers 15 residues. Germline CDR1 and CDR2: MNHEY and SVGAGI. Written as DNA, the CDR3 is TGTGCCAGCAGTTACTCCCGGGGGAGCCACAATGAGCAGTTCTTC. Its translation: CASSYSRGSHNEQFF.

This sequence joins TRBV11-2 and TRBJ1-6; D is unclear. The germline V and J ends were trimmed by 0 bases and 10 bases, with 4 bases remaining between them. The CDR3 covers 12 residues. Germline V gene sequence: CDR1 SGHAT, CDR2 FQNNGV. The CDR3 loop is CASSLDRSPLHF. The CDR3 region has the DNA TGTGCCAGCAGCTTAGATCGGTCACCCCTCCACTTT.

This clone came up once. V and J are TRBV9 and TRBJ2-7; 9 nucleotides line up with TRBD2. Germline V gives CDR1 SGDLS, CDR2 YYNGEE. The V and J ends lost 0 bases and 2 bases, in that order; junction bases with no gene match: 6. The CDR3 has 16 amino acids. CDR3 bases: TGTGCCAGCAGCGTAGTGGCTAGCGGGATACCCTACGAGCAGTACTTC. Its protein product is CASSVVASGIPYEQYF.

The genes are TRBV7-2 and TRBJ1-1, with D unclear. The CDR3 runs to 14 residues. V was shortened by 1 base and J by 5 bases, with 11 bases between the two germline ends. CDR1 SGHTA and CDR2 FQGNSA come from the germline V gene. CDR3 nucleotide sequence: TGTGCCAGCAGCTTAGGCAGAGAACATACTGAAGCTTTCTTT. Residues: CASSLGREHTEAFF.

The chain uses TRBV28 and TRBJ2-5; TRBD1 matches 7 bases. The CDR3 runs 16 residues. The germline gives CDR1 MDHEN, CDR2 SYDVKM. V shed 5 bases and J 1 base; nucleotides not matched to a gene: 10. CDR3 amino acids: CASSTPEGAVQETQYF. The CDR3 DNA reads TGTGCCAGCAGTACCCCTGAGGGGGCGGTCCAAGAGACCCAGTACTTC.

The chain couples TRBV7-8 to TRBJ2-7; 7 bases map to TRBD1. The CDR3 extends over 14 amino acids. Germline V gene sequence: CDR1 SGHVS, CDR2 FQNEAQ. V lost 6 bases and J lost 3; bases outside the gene matches: 8. CDR3 sequence: CASSYRDSLYEQYF. The CDR3 region has the DNA TGTGCCAGCAGTTATCGGGACAGCCTCTACGAGCAGTACTTC.

V and J are TRBV6-4 and TRBJ1-5; D is unresolved. Germline-derived CDR1 and CDR2 are MRHNA and SNTAGT. The CDR3 runs to 13 residues. Deletions cut 4 bases from V and 6 bases from J, with 10 bases between. The CDR3 reads CASSGEVGQPQHF. The DNA for the CDR3 is TGTGCCAGCAGTGGTGAGGTGGGTCAGCCCCAGCATTTT.

This clone was seen just once. The V call is TRBV2, the J call TRBJ1-5; TRBD1 might be the D (5 bases). Germline loops: CDR1 SNHLY, CDR2 FYNNEI. The CDR3 sequence is 14 residues long. Trimming cost V 6 bases and J 6 bases, with 15 bases left between them. The CDR3 coding sequence is TGTGCCAGCAGCGGACACCCAGCAGGTCAGCCCCAGCATTTT. The encoded protein is CASSGHPAGQPQHF.